The rows below give T cell receptor beta chains drawn from one sample of a study of CD8+CD57+ T cells in acquired aplastic anemia. TCRdb itself ran the reads through MiXCR, one entry per CDR3 protein. The sample gives 200,000 to 300,000 distinct CDR3 sequences, around half of which show up once; roughly 8% is in the top ten. Sequencing used sorted CD4+, CD8+, or CD8+CD57+ T cells (not recorded which) from PBMCs. The receptors derive from a human donor with aplastic anemia. Both conserved end residues are part of each CDR3. The D gene is left open where the match is weak. Some rows have no size entry. The others give once, few or many, or a class for an expanded clone.

D | J | size | V | CDR3
NA | TRBJ2-7 | many | TRBV6-2/TRBV6-3 | CASSYSSGSYEQYF
NA | TRBJ1-2 | many | TRBV20-1 | CSASGPANYGYTF
NA | TRBJ1-2 | many | TRBV7-9 | CASSLGQGRNGYTF
NA | TRBJ2-5 | many | TRBV29-1 | CSPQGGVETQYF
NA | TRBJ1-6 | medium-sized | TRBV15 | CATTIGATGSPLHF
TRBD1 | TRBJ1-6 | few | TRBV10-3 | CAIGVERQGDSPLHF
TRBD2 | TRBJ2-3 | many | TRBV10-1 | CASSPGLAQDTQYF
TRBD1 | TRBJ1-2 | many | TRBV5-1 | CASSLAPGTGFGYTF
TRBD1 | TRBJ2-3 | NA | TRBV12-5 | CASGLATGPSDTQYF
NA | TRBJ1-1 | many | TRBV30 | CAWRSGSTEAFF
NA | TRBJ2-5 | many | TRBV7-3 | CASSLSGGQETQYF
NA | TRBJ2-7 | NA | TRBV7-9 | CASSLVGTTRSYEQYF
TRBD1 | TRBJ2-5 | NA | TRBV20-1 | CSARLRGPETQYF
NA | TRBJ2-7 | many | TRBV29-1 | CSVEDFLDGRYEQYF
NA | TRBJ1-6 | many | TRBV6-2/TRBV6-3 | CASSPPHQGNSPLHF
TRBD1 | TRBJ2-7 | many | TRBV9 | CASSTTGDPTEQYF
TRBD2 | TRBJ2-3 | NA | TRBV10-3 | CAISGSWGGGPTGTQYF
NA | TRBJ1-1 | many | TRBV19 | CATIPPRRERKSEAFF
NA | TRBJ1-1 | NA | TRBV20-1 | CSAPGVNTEAFF
NA | TRBJ1-1 | many | TRBV20-1 | CSARDVTGGTEAFF
TRBD1 | TRBJ1-1 | NA | TRBV27 | CASSNGPGQGDFF
TRBD2 | TRBJ2-1 | NA | TRBV7-9 | CASSLGRDLAGGKGSYNEQFF